The rows below give T cell receptor beta chains drawn from one sample of a study of T cell repertoires in cytomegalovirus infection. Using its own MiXCR run on the reads, TCRdb lists one record per CDR3 protein. The sample lists 250,000 or so distinct CDR3 sequences; about 17% were seen once. Input material: CD8+ T cells from PBMCs. The source is a human donor in good health (CMV status not recorded). Some clones in this sample may be carry-over from other donors' samples. The CDR3 runs from the conserved cysteine through the conserved F or W. The D gene is left open where the match is weak. Clone size is stated in some rows and not others, as once, few, many or a class when expanded.

cdr3_nt	cdr3_aa	clone_size	d_call	v_call	j_call
TGTGCCAGCAGCTTCGGCCGGGACAGTAACTACGAGCAGTACTTC	CASSFGRDSNYEQYF	many	TRBD1	TRBV11-1	TRBJ2-7
TGTGCCAGCACCAAAGGGGGCAGGGACGAAAACATTCAGTACTTC	CASTKGGRDENIQYF	few	TRBD1	TRBV2	TRBJ2-4
TGTGCCAGCAGCCATGAGGGAGTAGGCGAGCAGTACTTC	CASSHEGVGEQYF	-	-	TRBV7-9	TRBJ2-7
TGTGCCAGCAGCCTAGGGGGCACGGGAGGCTACACCTTC	CASSLGGTGGYTF	many	TRBD1	TRBV7-2	TRBJ1-2
TGTGCCACCAACAGGGCCGGAGAAAACATTCAGTACTTC	CATNRAGENIQYF	-	-	TRBV15	TRBJ2-4
TGTGCCAGCAGTGTTCTAGCGGGGGGGCCTTACCAAGAGACCCAGTACTTC	CASSVLAGGPYQETQYF	once	TRBD2	TRBV2	TRBJ2-5
TGTGCCAGCAGCTTAGGGGTTTTTGGTTACAATGAGCAGTTCTTC	CASSLGVFGYNEQFF	many	-	TRBV11-2	TRBJ2-1
TGCAGCGTTGAAAAAGGTTTCGACCGTAGCTCCTATAATTCACCCCTCCACTTT	CSVEKGFDRSSYNSPLHF	-	-	TRBV29-1	TRBJ1-6
TGTGCCAGCAGCTTCCTCCGACAGGGGAGGGGAGAGACCCAGTACTTC	CASSFLRQGRGETQYF	many	-	TRBV7-2	TRBJ2-5
TGTGCCAGCAGCCCCGGACAGGGGGTTAACTATGGCTACACCTTC	CASSPGQGVNYGYTF	many	TRBD1	TRBV7-2	TRBJ1-2
TGTGCCAGCAGCCAGGATCGGGGGGGGATCCCCTACAATGAGCAGTTCTTC	CASSQDRGGIPYNEQFF	-	TRBD2	TRBV11-1	TRBJ2-1
TGTGCCAGCAGTTTCGGGGCCTCACTTAGCACAGATACGCAGTATTTT	CASSFGASLSTDTQYF	few	-	TRBV27	TRBJ2-3
TGTGCCAGCAGTGACGGGCAGGGCAATCAGCCCCAGCATTTT	CASSDGQGNQPQHF	few	-	TRBV2	TRBJ1-5
TGTGCCAGCAGCTTAAGCACCGCCGGAGGCACAGATACGCAGTATTTT	CASSLSTAGGTDTQYF	few	-	TRBV11-3	TRBJ2-3
TGCGCCAGCAGCACCCACACAGGGGTGAACACTGAAGCTTTCTTT	CASSTHTGVNTEAFF	-	TRBD1	TRBV5-1	TRBJ1-1
TGTGCCAGCAGCTTAGCCCAACAGGGGGCTCGCACAGATACGCAGTATTTT	CASSLAQQGARTDTQYF	few	TRBD1	TRBV13	TRBJ2-3
TGTGCCAGCAGTTTATTTGAGGGAGGGAGCAATCAGCCCCAGCATTTT	CASSLFEGGSNQPQHF	-	-	TRBV28	TRBJ1-5
TGTGCCAGCAGCTCCAAGGGAGGGACAGATACGCAGTATTTT	CASSSKGGTDTQYF	many	TRBD2	TRBV7-6	TRBJ2-3
TGTGCCAGCAGCCAGACCGGGGGGGCCGGATTTTACGAGCAGTACTTC	CASSQTGGAGFYEQYF	many	TRBD2	TRBV7-2	TRBJ2-7
TGTGCCAGCAGCGTATCAGGGTACCCCCACACCGGGGAGCTGTTTTTT	CASSVSGYPHTGELFF	-	-	TRBV9	TRBJ2-2
TGTGCCAGTAGTATAAGTCAGGCGATCACTGAAGCTTTCTTT	CASSISQAITEAFF	-	-	TRBV19	TRBJ1-1
TGCAGCGTTGGCAATTCCGGCAGCGAGACCCAGTACTTC	CSVGNSGSETQYF	-	-	TRBV29-1	TRBJ2-5
TGTGCCAGCAGCCCGAGGACGGAAATGTCCTTGAATTACTACAATGAGCAGTTCTTC	CASSPRTEMSLNYYNEQFF	many	-	TRBV7-2	TRBJ2-1
TGCGCCAGCAGCACGGGACAGGGGAACTATGGCTACACCTTC	CASSTGQGNYGYTF	many	TRBD1	TRBV4-1	TRBJ1-2
TGTGCCAGCAGTTACTCTGCGGGGACTAGCGGGTCCGCAGGATACAATGAGCAGTTCTTC	CASSYSAGTSGSAGYNEQFF	few	TRBD2	TRBV6-8	TRBJ2-1
TGTGCTAGTGCTCGTGGTAGGGACGACTTCAACTATGGCTACACCTTC	CASARGRDDFNYGYTF	few	-	TRBV12-5	TRBJ1-2
TGCGCCAGCAGCCAAGGATTGCGGGACAGGGTCTCCCCTGGGGCCAACGTCCTGACTTTC	CASSQGLRDRVSPGANVLTF	-	TRBD1	TRBV4-3	TRBJ2-6
TGCGCCAGCAGTGAGTCCACTGAAGCTTTCTTT	CASSESTEAFF	-	-	TRBV10-2	TRBJ1-1
TGTGCCACCAGTGGTCCGGACCCTAATGAGCAGTTCTTC	CATSGPDPNEQFF	-	-	TRBV24-1	TRBJ2-1
TGTGCCAGCAGTTCCACCTTAGGACTAGCGGGGGGTCGAGAGACCCAGTACTTC	CASSSTLGLAGGRETQYF	few	TRBD2	TRBV27	TRBJ2-5
TGTGCCAGCAGTTTATACCGGGGTGATGAGCAGTACTTC	CASSLYRGDEQYF	many	-	TRBV28	TRBJ2-7
TGTGCCAGCACTTTACGGGGCCGAGGGGACAAAAACATTCAGTACTTC	CASTLRGRGDKNIQYF	-	-	TRBV28	TRBJ2-4
TGTGCCAGCAGCGGGCTGCCATGGGATTGGGAGACCCAGTACTTC	CASSGLPWDWETQYF	few	-	TRBV11-2	TRBJ2-5
TGCAGCGTTGAGGTTCTTGGCGGGGAGCTGTTTTTT	CSVEVLGGELFF	-	-	TRBV29-1	TRBJ2-2
TGTGCCAGCAGCCGAGAGAGAGCCGAAGAAACAGTCTACAATGAGCAGTTCTTC	CASSRERAEETVYNEQFF	many	-	TRBV28	TRBJ2-1
TGTGCCAGCAGCTTCCCTACCCGGGCTAGCGGGGAACAAGAGACCCAGTACTTC	CASSFPTRASGEQETQYF	few	TRBD2	TRBV7-2	TRBJ2-5